This note documents a single TCR beta chain sequence. Data came from immunoSEQ multiplex PCR; TCRdb stores just in-frame clones and leaves some out. Here the sample spans fewer than 250,000 clones, 83% being singletons. The data derive from a study of blood T cell repertoires in COVID-19. Overall study: Some COVID-19 samples were acute and others convalescent; all came from the United States, Italy and Spain.

This CDR3 spans 16 amino acids. The V and J ends lost 0 bases and 0 bases, in that order; junction bases with no gene match: 3. CDR1 is SGHTA, CDR2 FQGTGA, per germline. Sequencing input: PBMCs or T cells enriched from blood (not recorded which). The receptor comes from a woman between 40 and 50 years old who had been exposed to COVID-19. This chain connects TRBV7-3 to TRBJ2-3; 7 bases fit TRBD2. CDR3 coding DNA: TGTGCCAGCAGCTTAACCGGGGGGTCTAGCACAGATACGCAGTATTTT. This codes for CASSLTGGSSTDTQYF. Full variable domain (missing parts from reference TRBV7-3 and TRBJ2-3): GAGVSQTPSNKVTEKGKYVELRCDPISGHTALYWYRQSLGQGPEFLIYFQGTGAADDSGLPNDRFFAVRPEGSVSTLKIQRTERGDSAVYLCASSLTGGSSTDTQYFGPGTRLTVL.